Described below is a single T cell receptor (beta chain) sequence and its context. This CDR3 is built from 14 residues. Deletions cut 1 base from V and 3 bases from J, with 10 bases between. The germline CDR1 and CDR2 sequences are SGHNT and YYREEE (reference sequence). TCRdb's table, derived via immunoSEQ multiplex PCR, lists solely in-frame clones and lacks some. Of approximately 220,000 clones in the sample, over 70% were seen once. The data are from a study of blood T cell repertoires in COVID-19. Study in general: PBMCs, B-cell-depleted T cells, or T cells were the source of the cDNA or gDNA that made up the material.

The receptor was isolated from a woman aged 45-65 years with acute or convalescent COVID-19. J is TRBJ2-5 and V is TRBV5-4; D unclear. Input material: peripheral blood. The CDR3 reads CASSLNSIEETQYF. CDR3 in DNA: TGTGCCAGCAGCTTGAATAGCATCGAAGAGACCCAGTACTTC.